The rows below give T cell receptor beta chains drawn from one sample of a study of blood T cell repertoires in COVID-19. Sequencing used immunoSEQ multiplex PCR; TCRdb keeps in-frame clones, though not all of them. This sample carries some 360,000 clones, 89% of them seen once, and the ten largest clones take over 3.5%. Sequencing was done on a sample of peripheral blood. These receptors all come from a woman in her sixties or seventies with COVID-19, enrolled during active disease. Each CDR3 is given with its conserved first and last residue. Fields, in order: D gene, V gene, J gene, CDR3 length, clone size, CDR3 protein, CDR3 DNA. The D gene is left open where the match is weak. Expanded clones get a size class; other rows say once, few or many, or leave the size out.

>NA|TRBV6-5|TRBJ2-2|16|NA
CASSYQQPANTGELFF
TGTGCCAGCAGTTATCAACAGCCCGCGAACACCGGGGAGCTGTTTTTT
>TRBD1|TRBV7-2|TRBJ2-3|14|NA
CASSLGQGPDTQYF
TGTGCCAGCAGCCTCGGACAGGGACCAGATACGCAGTATTTT
>TRBD2|TRBV15|TRBJ2-2|17|NA
CATSRGGTTANTGELFF
TGTGCCACCAGCAGGGGGGGGACTACCGCGAACACCGGGGAGCTGTTTTTT
>NA|TRBV5-5|TRBJ2-7|15|NA
CASSLAGTPEHEQYF
TGTGCCAGCAGCTTGGCCGGGACACCCGAGCACGAGCAGTACTTC
>NA|TRBV18|TRBJ1-4|13|NA
CASVHSTNEKLFF
TGTGCCAGCGTCCATTCAACTAATGAAAAACTGTTTTTT
>TRBD1|TRBV6-5|TRBJ2-3|14|NA
CASGDRGQGDTQYF
TGTGCCAGCGGGGACAGGGGACAGGGAGATACGCAGTATTTT
>TRBD2|TRBV9|TRBJ2-2|17|NA
CASSVAAGGPNTGELFF
TGTGCCAGCAGCGTAGCAGCGGGGGGGCCGAACACCGGGGAGCTGTTTTTT
>TRBD1|TRBV19|TRBJ2-2|17|NA
CASNSDRGPVNTGELFF
TGTGCCAGTAATTCGGACAGGGGGCCTGTGAACACCGGGGAGCTGTTTTTT
>TRBD2|TRBV5-6|TRBJ2-5|16|NA
CASSSRASGGRETQYF
TGTGCCAGCAGCTCCCGGGCTAGCGGGGGGAGAGAGACCCAGTACTTC
>NA|TRBV7-3|TRBJ1-2|15|NA
CASSRDGGARYGYTF
TGTGCCAGCAGCCGAGACGGCGGGGCTCGTTATGGCTACACCTTC
>TRBD1|TRBV30|TRBJ1-2|14|NA
CAWSPQGLNYGYTF
TGTGCCTGGTCACCACAGGGGCTTAACTATGGCTACACCTTC
>TRBD1|TRBV6-5|TRBJ1-2|15|NA
CASSYSRTGVAGYTF
TGTGCCAGCAGTTACTCAAGGACAGGCGTTGCGGGCTACACCTTC
>NA|TRBV28|TRBJ1-5|13|NA
CASSESTRQAQHF
TGTGCCAGCAGCGAGTCCACCCGTCAGGCCCAGCATTTT
>TRBD2|TRBV11-2|TRBJ2-1|18|NA
CASAAYTRGVSSYNEQFF
TGTGCCAGCGCAGCTTATACTCGGGGGGTAAGCTCCTACAATGAGCAGTTCTTC
>TRBD1|TRBV5-4|TRBJ1-2|14|NA
CASSSGQGIYGYTF
TGTGCCAGCAGCTCGGGACAGGGGATCTATGGCTACACCTTC
>NA|TRBV7-2|TRBJ2-2|14|NA
CASSFGRNTGELFF
TGTGCCAGCAGCTTTGGGAGGAACACCGGGGAGCTGTTTTTT
>TRBD1|TRBV3-1/TRBV3-2|TRBJ1-6|14|once
CASSLGQDNSPLHF
TGTGCCAGCAGCCTGGGACAGGATAATTCACCCCTCCACTTT
>NA|TRBV10-1|TRBJ1-5|14|once
CASPSTASNQPQHF
TGCGCCAGCCCTTCTACAGCTAGCAATCAGCCCCAGCATTTT
>NA|TRBV15|TRBJ1-2|14|NA
CATSTRTDRGGYTF
TGTGCCACCAGCACCCGGACGGACAGAGGTGGCTACACCTTC
>NA|TRBV2|TRBJ2-2|14|NA
CASRGATNTGELFF
TGTGCCAGCCGGGGGGCCACTAACACCGGGGAGCTGTTTTTT
>TRBD2|TRBV2|TRBJ2-1|15|NA
CASRETSGGRNEQFF
TGTGCCAGCAGGGAAACTAGCGGGGGAAGGAATGAGCAGTTCTTC
>NA|TRBV28|TRBJ2-1|13|NA
CASDGTLNNEQFF
TGTGCCAGCGACGGGACTCTAAACAATGAGCAGTTCTTC
>TRBD1|TRBV5-1|TRBJ1-2|14|NA
CASTPTGGNYGYTF
TGCGCCAGCACGCCGACAGGGGGAAACTATGGCTACACCTTC
>NA|TRBV20-1|TRBJ2-1|11|NA
CSARLAYEQFF
TGCAGTGCTAGACTTGCGTATGAGCAGTTCTTC